This T cell receptor beta chain derives from a study of cytomegalovirus exposure and HLA in healthy donors. Study outcomes and limitations: Earlier analysis yielded a pattern in which most TCR beta V segments were productive about 90% or about 30% of the time. Presence/absence analyses took donor sequencing depth as roughly uniform. There were some public TCRs occurring in many donors, but most TCR sequences were rare.

A word on this clone: Its antigen is still unknown.

Vbeta (60) and Jbeta (13) primers were used in the PCR. As handled by the study authors: There were tens of millions of unique TCR beta chains by a later count, and about 11 million of them were shared. Sequencing used immunoSEQ multiplex PCR; TCRdb keeps in-frame clones, though not all of them. The DNA gave D and trimming, while V, J and clone size come from that table. This sample has approximately 110,000 clones, with 76% found just once. V was pared by 3 bases and J by 0 bases, with 8 bases between. CDR3 size: 14 residues. Germline values: CDR1 MNHEY, CDR2 SMNVEV (reference sequence). The chain couples TRBV27 to TRBJ2-5, with D perhaps matching TRBD2 (6 bases). Sequenced input: PBMCs. This TCR was sampled from a man aged 50-60 years in good health and CMV-seronegative. CDR3 sequence: CASSFWGDQETQYF. As DNA, the CDR3 is TGTGCCAGCAGTTTTTGGGGGGACCAAGAGACCCAGTACTTC.